This TCR beta chain is from a study of T-cell memory formation after mild COVID-19. Overall study context: Clusters were largely donor specific. Study outcomes and limitations: Nothing confirmed that second-wave clones peaking on day 37 were specific for SARS-CoV-2. CD4+ contracting clones lay mainly in CM and EM, CD8+ ones in EMRA.

This CDR3 has 14 residues. The J segment lost 4 bases and the V segment lost 8 bases, leaving 9 bases of the junction unmatched. This clonotype was seen ten or more times. The antigen is undetermined. TCRdb reprocessed the 5' RACE reads with MiXCR, giving one entry per CDR3 protein. The data contain hundreds of thousands of distinct CDR3 sequences, about a sixth of them seen just once; the ten biggest clones take up roughly a fifth. Sequenced input: PBMCs or a T cell subset sorted from them (not recorded which). The chain carries TRBV12-3 or TRBV12-4 and TRBJ2-5; 8 nucleotides match TRBD1. The TCR sequence derives from a man younger than 35 who had mild COVID-19 (a few samples of this study predate the infection). Cell type and time point are not known. CDR3 residues: CASGRDRQAETQYF. CDR3 coding DNA: TGTGCCAGCGGCAGGGACAGGCAAGCAGAGACCCAGTACTTC.